The entry below describes one T cell receptor beta chain. CD45RO-negative, CCR7-positively selected cells formed the naive CD8 fraction, excluding terminally differentiated effector memory CD45RA+ cells. Per germline, CDR1 SQVTM and CDR2 ANQGSEA. V was pared by 6 bases and J by 0 bases, with 7 bases of the junction left unmatched. This CDR3 has 15 residues. This sample was included in a study of shared clonotypes between healthy human individuals. TCRdb's table, derived via immunoSEQ multiplex PCR, lists solely in-frame clones and lacks some. The sample consists of some 2 million clones, approximately 95% of them appearing once.

This clonotype was obtained from a man aged 18 to 29 in good health. This sequence joins TRBV29-1 and TRBJ2-2; 7 bases are shared with TRBD1. Sequencing input: naive CD8+ T cells sorted from blood. This CDR3 reads CSVVYRGSNTGELFF. Written as DNA, the CDR3 is TGCAGCGTCGTTTACAGGGGCTCGAACACCGGGGAGCTGTTTTTT.